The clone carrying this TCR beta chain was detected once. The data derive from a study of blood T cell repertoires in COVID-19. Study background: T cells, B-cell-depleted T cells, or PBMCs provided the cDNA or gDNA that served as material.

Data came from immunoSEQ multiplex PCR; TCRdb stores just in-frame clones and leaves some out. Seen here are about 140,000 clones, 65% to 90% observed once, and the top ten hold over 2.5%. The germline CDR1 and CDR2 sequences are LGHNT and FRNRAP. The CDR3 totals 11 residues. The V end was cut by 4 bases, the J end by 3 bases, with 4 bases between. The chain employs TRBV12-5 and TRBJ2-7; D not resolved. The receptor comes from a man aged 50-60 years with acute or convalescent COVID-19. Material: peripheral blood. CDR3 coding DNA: TGTGCTAGTGGTTCACTCTACGAGCAGTACTTC. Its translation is CASGSLYEQYF.